This T cell receptor (beta chain) is from a study of T cells in Graves' hyperthyroidism and ophthalmopathy. Clinicians diagnosed patients from clinical symptoms, serum thyroxine and TRAb, thyroid ultrasound and orbital computed tomography. Fresh peripheral blood, approximately 10 ml, was the source of the PBMCs. V lost 4 bases and J lost 1, with 13 bases in between. The V gene's germline CDR1 is MGHDK and CDR2 SYGVNS. The CDR3 consists of 15 residues. This clonotype was observed a few times. Researchers took RNA transcripts and amplified the TCR beta CDR3 regions from them. HTBI primers were employed in a first-round RT-PCR of the TCR CDR3. TCRdb reanalysed the multiplex PCR reads using MiXCR and keeps one entry per CDR3 protein. The sample carries about 570,000 distinct CDR3 sequences, about 14% recorded once.

The chain carries TRBV25-1 and TRBJ1-1; TRBD1 might be the D (6 bases). Sequencing used blood. This TCR was sampled from a woman aged 40 to 50 with Graves' hyperthyroidism. CDR3 sequence reads: CASSVLGQQNTEAFF. The CDR3 coding sequence is TGTGCCAGCAGTGTCCTTGGACAGCAGAACACTGAAGCTTTCTTT.